Presented here are 18 T cell receptor beta chains from one specimen sequenced in a study of control samples from healthy donors and cancer patients. TCRdb keeps only in-frame clones here, not all; method: immunoSEQ multiplex PCR. The sample comprises 150,000 to 200,000 clones, 85% to 95% of which are singletons, and 8.5% rests with the top ten. Sequencing input: blood. Receptors were obtained from a woman between 35 and 50 years old in good health.

This chain joins TRBV5-1 and TRBJ1-2; tentative D call: TRBD1 (5 bases). The germline gives CDR1 SGHRS, CDR2 YFSETQ. With 6 bases removed from V and 4 bases from J, the gap between germline ends came to 19 bases. This CDR3 contains 15 residues. CDR3 loop: CASTPGDYGTYGYTF. In DNA form, the CDR3 reads TGCGCCAGCACCCCGGGCGACTACGGGACCTATGGCTACACCTTC.

The chain couples TRBV2 to TRBJ2-4; weak D call: TRBD2 (5 bases). Trimming shortened V by 8 bases and J by 4 bases, and 18 bases separated the two germline ends. Per germline, CDR1 SNHLY and CDR2 FYNNEI. The CDR3 covers 15 residues. CDR3 in DNA: TGTGCCAGCCGGATGGAGAGGGCGGCGAAAAACATTCAGTACTTC. Translated, it gives CASRMERAAKNIQYF.

This chain joins TRBV5-1 and TRBJ2-2, with 7 bases lining up with TRBD1. V dropped 5 bases and J dropped 4; count of bases not matched to a gene: 5. This CDR3 has 14 residues. Germline V gene sequence: CDR1 SGHRS, CDR2 YFSETQ. The CDR3 sequence is CASRQGRVTGELFF. For the CDR3, the DNA is TGCGCCAGCAGACAGGGGCGCGTCACCGGGGAGCTGTTTTTT. Full variable domain (missing parts from reference TRBV5-1 and TRBJ2-2): KAGVTQTPRYLIKTRGQQVTLSCSPISGHRSVSWYQQTPGQGLQFLFEYFSETQRNKGNFPGRFSGRQFSNSRSEMNVSTLELGDSALYLCASRQGRVTGELFFGEGSRLTVL.

The V gene is TRBV10-3, the J gene TRBJ1-6; 7 nucleotides match TRBD1. In germline, CDR1 is ENHRY, CDR2 SYGVKD. Unmatched junction bases numbered 8, after V lost 6 bases and J lost 12 bases. This CDR3 spans 13 amino acids. As DNA, the CDR3 is TGTGCCATCAGAGACAGGGACAGCCTACCCCTCCACTTT. Amino acid sequence: CAIRDRDSLPLHF.

V is TRBV6-5 and J is TRBJ1-2, with no clear D. Per germline, CDR1 MNHEY and CDR2 SVGAGI. The CDR3 is 15 amino acids. V gave up 4 bases and J gave up 8 bases, with 20 bases separating them. The CDR3 spells CASSSKPGREDGYTF. CDR3 coding DNA: TGTGCCAGCAGTTCAAAACCGGGCCGCGAGGACGGCTACACCTTC.

The CDR3 bases are TGTGCCAGTAGTACGACCGCAATCAGCTCTGGAAACACCATATATTTT. Amino acids: CASSTTAISSGNTIYF. The rearrangement links TRBV19 to TRBJ1-3; no clear D. Germline V gene data show CDR1 as LNHDA and CDR2 as SQIVND (reference sequence). The CDR3 sequence is 16 residues long. V was pared by 4 bases and J by 0 bases, with 13 bases between.

The CDR3 spells CSVQPNSAKNIQYF. For the CDR3, the DNA is TGCAGCGTTCAGCCGAATTCCGCCAAAAACATTCAGTACTTC. The rearrangement links TRBV29-1 to TRBJ2-4; D unclear. The ends were cut back, 5 bases at V and 1 base at J, with 12 bases in the middle. This CDR3 is built from 14 residues. From germline, CDR1 is SQVTM and CDR2 ANQGSEA.

The count of this clone is one. The chain uses TRBV7-9 and TRBJ2-3; no clear D. The CDR3 spans 13 residues. Trimming stripped 2 bases from V and 3 bases from J, with 6 bases between. Germline CDR1 SEHNR, CDR2 FQNEAQ (reference sequence). Here the CDR3 DNA reads TGTGCCAGCAGCTTACTACAAACAGATACGCAGTATTTT. It encodes CASSLLQTDTQYF. The full variable domain, rest sourced from reference TRBV7-9 and TRBJ2-3, is DTGVSQNPRHKITKRGQNVTFRCDPISEHNRLYWYRQTLGQGPEFLTYFQNEAQLEKSRLLSDRFSAERPKGSFSTLEIQRTEQGDSAMYLCASSLLQTDTQYFGPGTRLTVL.

With regard to this clone: This CDR3 is also generated by other DNA sequences in the sample. The V gene is TRBV7-9, the J gene TRBJ2-5, with a weak D call TRBD2 (6 bases). The CDR3 is 16 residues long. Germline CDR1 reads SEHNR; CDR2 reads FQNEAQ (reference sequence). V was cut by 5 bases and J by 5 bases, with 21 bases left in between. CDR3 in amino acids: CASSRRSGGREETQYF. The CDR3, as DNA: TGTGCCAGCAGCCGGCGAAGTGGGGGTCGGGAGGAGACCCAGTACTTC.

V is TRBV5-6 and J is TRBJ1-1, with D uncertain. This CDR3 has 12 residues. CDR1 is SGHDT, CDR2 YYEEEE, per germline. V was cut by 5 bases and J by 5 bases, with 10 bases left in between. CDR3 bases: TGTGCCAGCAGTCCGAAGGCTACTGAAGCTTTCTTT. This codes for CASSPKATEAFF.

V is TRBV29-1 and J is TRBJ2-1; unclear D gene. CDR1 and CDR2 (germline): SQVTM, ANQGSEA. CDR3 size: 11 residues. Trimming stripped 7 bases from V and 3 bases from J, with 7 bases between. The CDR3 here is CSATDYNEQFF. CDR3 nucleotide sequence: TGCAGCGCCACGGACTACAATGAGCAGTTCTTC.

This sequence joins TRBV19 and TRBJ2-2; no clear D. The CDR3 is 12 amino acids. Germline V gives CDR1 LNHDA, CDR2 SQIVND (reference sequence). V dropped 9 bases and J dropped 6 bases, with 11 bases sitting between them. The CDR3 DNA sequence: TGTGCCAGCCGTAAGGCCCCCGGGGAGCTGTTTTTT. Translating gives CASRKAPGELFF.

This clone was observed a handful of times. The J gene is TRBJ1-4, the V gene TRBV11-2; 7 bases are shared with TRBD1. Germline CDR1 SGHAT, CDR2 FQNNGV. Trimming at V came to 5 bases and at J to 0 bases, leaving 15 bases not matched to a gene. The CDR3 consists of 19 residues. The CDR3 DNA follows: TGTGCCAGCAGCCCGATGGGGACAGATCTACTTGCAACTAATGAAAAACTGTTTTTT. Its protein is CASSPMGTDLLATNEKLFF.

The chain couples TRBV7-9 to TRBJ2-2, with TRBD1 matching 7 bases. With V trimmed by 5 bases and J by 6 bases, 6 bases remained unmatched. CDR3 length equals 14 residues. CDR1 is SEHNR and CDR2 is FQNEAQ in the germline V gene (reference sequence). CDR3 nucleotide sequence: TGTGCCAGCAGCAGACAGGGTTTAGCCGGGGAGCTGTTTTTT. The encoded protein is CASSRQGLAGELFF.

V usage is TRBV7-3 and J usage is TRBJ1-1, with a tentative D call TRBD1 (6 bases). With 5 bases removed from V and 1 base from J, the gap between germline ends came to 17 bases. There are 16 residues in the CDR3. From germline, CDR1 is SGHTA and CDR2 FQGTGA. Written as DNA, the CDR3 is TGTGCCAGCAGCGCGACCGGGACAATATCGAACACTGAAGCTTTCTTT. This gives the protein CASSATGTISNTEAFF.

The chain combines TRBV3-1 (or the pseudogene TRBV3-2) with TRBJ2-7, with unresolved D. The CDR3 spans 14 residues. V was trimmed by 0 bases and J by 2 bases, leaving 8 bases between them. In germline, CDR1 is LGHDT, CDR2 YNNKEL (reference sequence). The CDR3 is CASSQELLAYEQYF. CDR3 DNA sequence: TGTGCCAGCAGCCAAGAGTTGCTAGCCTACGAGCAGTACTTC.

The chain combines TRBV25-1 with TRBJ2-5; D possibly corresponds to TRBD2 (5 bases). Germline CDR1 is MGHDK and CDR2 is SYGVNS. V lost 4 bases and J 5 bases, leaving 5 bases between the germline ends. The CDR3 runs to 11 residues. CDR3 sequence: CASSGGETQYF. The CDR3 DNA sequence: TGTGCCAGCAGTGGCGGGGAGACCCAGTACTTC.

V is TRBV5-1 and J is TRBJ1-4, with D maybe TRBD1 (5 bases). The germline V and J ends were trimmed by 6 bases and 4 bases, with 13 bases remaining between them. The germline V gene encodes CDR1 SGHRS and CDR2 YFSETQ. The CDR3 sequence is 14 residues long. The CDR3 loop reads CASNRGTDNEKLFF. CDR3 nucleotide sequence: TGCGCCAGCAATCGAGGGACGGATAATGAAAAACTGTTTTTT.